This T cell receptor beta chain derives from a study of glioma-infiltrating T cells. Whole-study results and caveats: CDR3 overlap between tissue and blood was very small. Tissue-blood divergence was below expectation in non-neoplastic patients, above in gliomas.

The germline CDR1 and CDR2 sequences are SGHRS and YFSETQ. The V and J ends lost 4 bases and 0 bases respectively, with 13 bases between them. This CDR3 has 15 amino acids. Amplification of TCR alpha and beta CDR3 regions from RNA used iRepertoire nested multiplex PCR. One-step reverse transcription and amplification started from around 100-400 ng of tissue mRNA or PBMC total RNA. TCRdb redid the calling of the multiplex PCR reads with MiXCR, one entry per CDR3 protein. This table holds about 200,000 distinct CDR3 sequences, more than 30% found once. Ten or more counts support this clonotype. Its target is not known.

This clonotype was obtained from a human donor with low-grade glioma or glioblastoma, undergoing nonglioma brain surgery, or in good health (not recorded which). Input material: glioma tissue, nonneoplastic brain tissue, or PBMCs (not recorded which). The chain combines TRBV5-1 with TRBJ1-1; D might be TRBD1 (5 bases). The CDR3 sequence: CASSHTGTLNTEAFF. In nucleotides, the CDR3 is TGCGCCAGCAGCCACACCGGGACTTTGAACACTGAAGCTTTCTTT.